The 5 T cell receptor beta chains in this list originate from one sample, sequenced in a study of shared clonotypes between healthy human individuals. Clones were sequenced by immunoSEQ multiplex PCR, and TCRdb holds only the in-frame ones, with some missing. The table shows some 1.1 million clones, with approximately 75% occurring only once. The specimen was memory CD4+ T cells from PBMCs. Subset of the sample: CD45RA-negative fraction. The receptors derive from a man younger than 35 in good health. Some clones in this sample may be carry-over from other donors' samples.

The CDR3 nucleotides are TGTGCCAGCTGTTTGGACGGGACAGGGTTCTACAATGAGCAGTTCTTC. It specifies CASCLDGTGFYNEQFF. The chain carries TRBV6-5 and TRBJ2-1, with TRBD1 matching 9 bases. The CDR3 is made up of 16 amino acids. Losses at the gene ends were 8 bases for V and 3 bases for J; bases not matched to a gene: 11. CDR1 and CDR2 (germline): MNHEY, SVGAGI.

This CDR3 is CASSEFGGALYEQYF. CDR3 coding DNA: TGTGCCAGCAGTGAATTTGGCGGGGCCCTCTACGAGCAGTACTTC. The chain couples TRBV6-4 to TRBJ2-7; the D gene is possibly TRBD2 (6 bases). V was clipped by 3 bases and J by 3 bases, with 15 bases between them. The CDR3 is 15 amino acids. Germline V CDR1 and CDR2: MRHNA, SNTAGT.

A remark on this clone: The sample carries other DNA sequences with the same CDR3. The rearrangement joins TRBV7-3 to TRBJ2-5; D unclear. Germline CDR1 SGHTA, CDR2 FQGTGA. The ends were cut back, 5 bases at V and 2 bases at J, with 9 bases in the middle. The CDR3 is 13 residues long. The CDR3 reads CASSKGRQETQYF. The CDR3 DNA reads TGTGCCAGCAGCAAAGGCAGGCAAGAGACCCAGTACTTC.

The CDR3 nucleotides are TGTGCCCCCCTCGGGGGTGGTACTAATTGGACCCAGTACTTC. Residues: CAPLGGGTNWTQYF. V is TRBV2 and J is TRBJ2-5, with D possibly matching TRBD2 (6 bases). Per the germline V gene, CDR1 is SNHLY and CDR2 is FYNNEI. V was shortened by 11 bases and J by 7 bases, with 23 bases between the two germline ends. This CDR3 is 14 amino acids long.

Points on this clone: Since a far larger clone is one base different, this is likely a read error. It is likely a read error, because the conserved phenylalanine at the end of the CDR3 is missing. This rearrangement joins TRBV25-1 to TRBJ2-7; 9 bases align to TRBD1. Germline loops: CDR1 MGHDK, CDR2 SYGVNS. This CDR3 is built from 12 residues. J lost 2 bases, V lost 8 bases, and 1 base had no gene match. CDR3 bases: TGTGCCAGCGGGACAGGGACCTACGAGCAGTACCTC. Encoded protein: CASGTGTYEQYL.